The 27 T cell receptor beta chains below all came from one sample that was sequenced in a study of Graves' ophthalmopathy and Graves' hyperthyroidism (dated by TCRdb to 2017 to 2018). These reads were obtained on an Illumina HiSeq 2000. For repertoire sequencing, TCR beta CDR3 regions were amplified from RNA transcripts. A first-round RT-PCR used HTBI primers with the Qiagen OneStep RT-PCR kit, followed by a second-round multiplex PCR, size selection and purification. TCRdb reanalyzed the raw reads on its own, using fastp at Q25 for trimming and MiXCR for clone calling, and kept in-frame beta chains. Duplicate CDR3 protein sequences are folded into a single record with the most common DNA and genes. This sample lists approximately 1.2 million distinct CDR3 sequences; about two fifths were detected once. 8.5% to 14% of the sample rests with the top ten. The sequenced sample consisted of peripheral blood or thyroid tissue (not recorded which). The receptor set was obtained from an adult man with Graves' hyperthyroidism.

The chain links TRBV6-2 or TRBV6-3 to TRBJ1-1, with D uncertain. Germline assignment: CDR1 MNHEY and CDR2 SVGEGT. V lost 5 bases to trimming and J lost 10 bases, with 14 bases between them. CDR3 length: 12 residues. CDR3 nucleotides: TGTGCCAGCAGTCGTCAGAATATTGGAGCTTTCTTT. Protein: CASSRQNIGAFF.

CDR3 coding DNA: TGTGCCAGCAGCTCGCCGGACGGAGCAACTAATGAAAAACTGTTTTTT. This encodes CASSSPDGATNEKLFF. The chain uses TRBV13 and TRBJ1-4; D is unresolved. Trimming removed 4 bases from V and 0 bases from J, with 12 bases in between. The CDR3 has 16 residues. Germline CDR1 and CDR2: PRHDT and FYEKMQ (reference sequence).

This clonotype has ten or more counts. The CDR3, as DNA: TGCGCCAGCAGTGAGGTCCCGGGACATAGAAAGAACACTGAAGCTTTCTTT. This codes for CASSEVPGHRKNTEAFF. The chain links TRBV10-2 to TRBJ1-1; D is perhaps TRBD1 (6 bases). The V end was cut by 2 bases, the J end by 1 base, with 17 bases between. Looked up from germline, CDR1 is WSHSY and CDR2 is SAAADI. This CDR3 region has 17 residues.

The chain combines TRBV4-1 with TRBJ2-7; D is unclear. The germline CDR1 and CDR2 sequences are MGHRA and YSYEKL. This CDR3 is 14 amino acids long. V was shortened by 7 bases and J by 0 bases, with 13 bases between the two germline ends. CDR3 nucleotide sequence: TGCGCCAGCACCGTGACGGAAAGCTCCTACGAGCAGTACTTC. This translates into CASTVTESSYEQYF.

The rearrangement joins TRBV30 to TRBJ1-2, with no clear D. Deletions cut 0 bases from V and 5 bases from J, with 7 bases between. Germline CDR1 and CDR2: GTSNPN and SVGIG (reference sequence). CDR3 size: 12 residues. The DNA of the CDR3 is TGTGCCTGGAGTGTCTACAGTTATGGCTACACCTTC. Translating it yields CAWSVYSYGYTF.

The V and J genes are TRBV12-3 or TRBV12-4 and TRBJ1-3; 7 nucleotides line up with TRBD1. The CDR3 extends over 15 amino acids. V shed 3 bases, J shed 3 bases, and the junction held 5 bases outside the gene matches. Here the CDR3 reads CASSLEGGGGNTIYF. The CDR3 DNA sequence: TGTGCCAGCAGTTTGGAAGGGGGCGGTGGAAACACCATATATTTT.

The chain couples TRBV28 to TRBJ1-2; TRBD1 matches 7 bases. Germline CDR1 reads MDHEN; CDR2 reads SYDVKM. The CDR3 totals 17 residues. V was clipped by 6 bases and J by 0 bases; unmatched bases: 13. CDR3 sequence (DNA): TGTGCCAGCAGCCTAAATGTGGGACAGCGCACTAACTATGGCTACACCTTC. Translation gives CASSLNVGQRTNYGYTF.

The rearrangement links TRBV10-3 to TRBJ2-1; D call uncertain. Germline CDR1 reads ENHRY; CDR2 reads SYGVKD. This CDR3 contains 12 residues. The V end was cut by 0 bases, the J end by 10 bases, with 7 bases between. In DNA, the CDR3 is TGTGCCATCAGTGAGTCGTTGGGGGAGCAGTTCTTC. This gives the protein CAISESLGEQFF.

A word on this clonotype: The junction and the germline gene differ at one end; a read error may be behind it. The DNA for the CDR3 is TGCAGTGCTAGAGGTGGCGGGGGTTTTCAGACCCAGCATTTT. Its protein is CSARGGGGFQTQHF. The chain links TRBV20-1 to TRBJ1-5, with a possible D match to TRBD1 (5 bases). This CDR3 is 14 amino acids long. The germline CDR1 and CDR2 sequences are DFQATT and SNEGSKA (reference sequence).

Ten or more counts support this clonotype. The chain joins TRBV9 to TRBJ1-4; no reliable D call. Germline CDR1 SGDLS, CDR2 YYNGEE. This CDR3 has 15 amino acids. V was trimmed by 3 bases and J by 4 bases, leaving 13 bases between them. The CDR3 DNA follows: TGTGCCAGCAGCGGCCGGACGGAAGATAATGAAAAACTGTTTTTT. Translated, it gives CASSGRTEDNEKLFF.

The table lists this clonotype with a few counts. This chain uses TRBV5-1 with TRBJ1-1; D is unclear. CDR3 length equals 14 residues. Per the germline V gene, CDR1 is SGHRS and CDR2 is YFSETQ. V dropped 4 bases and J dropped 1 base, with 11 bases sitting between them. The CDR3 DNA follows: TGCGCCAGCAGCGCGGGTCTAGGGAACACTGAAGCTTTCTTT. Translating it yields CASSAGLGNTEAFF.

In its sample, this clonotype was seen many times. This chain joins TRBV29-1 and TRBJ2-7; D is unresolved. The V end was cut by 1 base, the J end by 1 base, with 8 bases between. The germline V gene encodes CDR1 SQVTM and CDR2 ANQGSEA. This CDR3 is 13 amino acids long. CDR3 region: CSVEVPPSYEQYF. The CDR3 DNA reads as TGCAGCGTTGAAGTCCCCCCATCCTACGAGCAGTACTTC.

This clonotype was counted a few times. This chain connects TRBV9 to TRBJ2-2; 7 bases are a match to TRBD2. Germline V gene data show CDR1 as SGDLS and CDR2 as YYNGEE. The ends lost 0 bases at V and 1 base at J; junction bases unmatched: 6. This CDR3 region has 17 residues. This chain's CDR3 is CASSVALSGGNTGELFF. The CDR3 DNA sequence: TGTGCCAGCAGCGTAGCCCTCTCGGGGGGGAACACCGGGGAGCTGTTTTTT.

This clonotype was recorded many times. This chain connects TRBV2 to TRBJ2-7; D is unclear. The germline CDR1 and CDR2 sequences are SNHLY and FYNNEI. The V end lost 0 bases, the J end lost 0 bases, and 9 bases lay between the germline ends. The CDR3 is 15 residues long. CDR3 bases: TGTGCCAGCAGTGAAGCGCTCCCGCGCTCCTACGAGCAGTACTTC. It encodes CASSEALPRSYEQYF.

V usage is TRBV7-8 and J usage is TRBJ1-5, with D uncertain. From germline, CDR1 is SGHVS and CDR2 FQNEAQ. This CDR3 has 15 amino acids. Trimming removed 1 base from V and 4 bases from J, with 11 bases in between. The CDR3 DNA reads TGTGCCAGCAGCTTAGGCCTAAGTTCTAATCAGCCCCAGCATTTT. It is translated as CASSLGLSSNQPQHF. Filled out from reference TRBV7-8 and TRBJ1-5, the complete variable domain reads GAGVSQSPRYKVAKRGQDVALRCDPISGHVSLFWYQQALGQGPEFLTYFQNEAQLDKSGLPSDRFFAERPEGSVSTLKIQRTQQEDSAVYLCASSLGLSSNQPQHFGDGTRLSIL.

This clonotype was found once. Its ends do not fully match the called genes, so a read error is possible. This chain uses TRBV19 with TRBJ1-5; D is unclear. The CDR3 extends over 14 amino acids. CDR1 is LNHDA, CDR2 SQIVND, per germline (reference sequence). CDR3 bases: TGTGTCAGTAGTATTCGGACTAACAATCAGCCCCAGCATTTT. Its protein is CVSSIRTNNQPQHF.

Many counts were recorded for this clonotype. V is TRBV12-3 or TRBV12-4 and J is TRBJ1-2, with 7 bases lining up with TRBD1. This CDR3 comprises 13 residues. The V and J ends lost 4 bases and 8 bases, in that order; junction bases with no gene match: 7. The CDR3 sequence: CASSSGPRGGYTF. CDR3 coding DNA: TGTGCCAGCAGTTCCGGGCCCAGGGGGGGCTACACCTTC.

The chain combines TRBV11-2 with TRBJ1-1; 7 bases fit TRBD1. V lost 7 bases, J lost 4 bases, and 12 bases stayed unmatched. This CDR3 has 15 residues. In germline, CDR1 is SGHAT, CDR2 FQNNGV. CDR3 region: CASIGLQGRSTEAFF. The CDR3 DNA is TGTGCCAGCATAGGCTTACAGGGGAGGAGCACTGAAGCTTTCTTT.

This clonotype was found many times. The chain joins TRBV7-2 to TRBJ1-2, with 7 bases aligning to TRBD1. The V and J ends lost 4 bases and 1 base, in that order; junction bases with no gene match: 9. Germline V gene sequence: CDR1 SGHTA, CDR2 FQGNSA. The length of the CDR3 is 16 residues. The CDR3 region has the DNA TGTGCCAGCAGCTCCCTCGGGACAGACTTTAACTATGGCTACACCTTC. Translated: CASSSLGTDFNYGYTF.

This clonotype was seen more than once but under ten times. This rearrangement joins TRBV7-3 to TRBJ1-4, with D perhaps matching TRBD1 (6 bases). The ends were cut back, 3 bases at V and 8 bases at J, with 22 bases in the middle. The CDR3 spans 17 residues. Germline V CDR1 and CDR2: SGHTA, FQGTGA. This CDR3 reads CASSFQPRAGGREKLFF. The DNA of the CDR3 is TGTGCCAGCAGCTTCCAGCCCCGGGCGGGGGGCCGGGAAAAACTGTTTTTT.

This clonotype was counted a few times. The rearrangement uses TRBV4-3 and TRBJ1-1; D might be TRBD1 (6 bases). Germline values: CDR1 LGHNA, CDR2 YSLEER. The CDR3 length is 15 residues. With 3 bases removed from V and 5 bases from J, the gap between germline ends came to 16 bases. CDR3 DNA: TGCGCCAGCAGCCAGGTCAGGGGAGGCGGTACTGAAGCTTTCTTT. Its translation: CASSQVRGGGTEAFF.

J is TRBJ1-5 and V is TRBV6-5, with a possible D match to TRBD1 (5 bases). Germline V gives CDR1 MNHEY, CDR2 SVGAGI. The CDR3 contains 14 residues. V was cut by 5 bases and J by 6 bases, with 14 bases left in between. This chain's CDR3 is CASSLRGLTQPQHF. The CDR3 coding sequence is TGTGCCAGCAGTCTCCGGGGGTTAACTCAGCCCCAGCATTTT.

In this sample, this clonotype turned up once. The rearrangement joins TRBV7-2 to TRBJ2-5; D perhaps matches TRBD2 (6 bases). This CDR3 contains 15 residues. The germline V and J ends were trimmed by 5 bases and 7 bases, with 20 bases remaining between them. Germline V gene data show CDR1 as SGHTA and CDR2 as FQGNSA. DNA for the CDR3: TGTGCCAGCAGCCCACGGGGGTGGGGTGAGGGGACCCAGTACTTC. It yields the protein CASSPRGWGEGTQYF.

This clonotype was observed many times. The gene calls are TRBV20-1 and TRBJ1-3; D not resolved. The CDR3 is 13 residues long. The germline CDR1 and CDR2 sequences are DFQATT and SNEGSKA (reference sequence). The V gene lost 4 bases and the J gene lost 6 bases, with 13 bases spanning the gap. The CDR3 nucleotides read TGCAGTGCTACCCTCGAAAATGCAAACACCATATATTTT. This translates into CSATLENANTIYF.

Concerning this clonotype itself: Without the conserved terminal phenylalanine or tryptophan, this CDR3 likely stems from a read error. It is unclear where the CDR3 begins or ends on the DNA, so no DNA is shown, and the CDR3 is as TCRdb lists it. V is TRBV7-8 and J is TRBJ1-1; no DNA check was done on the table's D call, TRBD1. The germline gives CDR1 SGHVS, CDR2 FQNEAQ. The length of the CDR3 is 12 amino acids, counting both ends. CDR3 amino acids: CASSLAYGTGSS.

This clonotype was counted at least ten times. The chain has TRBV7-8 and TRBJ2-5; D perhaps matches TRBD1 (6 bases). The CDR3 runs to 17 residues. In germline, CDR1 is SGHVS, CDR2 FQNEAQ. V dropped 6 bases and J dropped 5 bases, with 25 bases sitting between them. The CDR3 DNA reads as TGTGCCAGCAGATATCAGGCCGGCGCAGGGGCAAGCGAGACCCAGTACTTC. It codes for CASRYQAGAGASETQYF.

This clonotype was found a few times. The J gene is TRBJ1-5, the V gene TRBV2; D is unclear. This CDR3 region has 14 residues. V dropped 2 bases and J dropped 0 bases, with 5 bases sitting between them. Germline V lookup: CDR1 SNHLY, CDR2 FYNNEI. CDR3 DNA sequence: TGTGCCAGCAGTGAAACAGTTAGCAATCAGCCCCAGCATTTT. Translated, it gives CASSETVSNQPQHF.